Below are 10 T cell receptor beta chains sequenced from a single sample in a study of tumor-infiltrating lymphocytes in primary liver carcinoma. Extraction of RNA together with DNA used about 17-31 mg of unsorted bulk tissue. A primer in the constant region served to generate TCR beta cDNA from 500 ng of total RNA. Three nested multiplex PCR rounds, a slightly modified ARM-PCR, produced the libraries for TCR beta. Investigators reported that the first two PCR rounds, at about 11 cycles each, used TRBV1-TRBV30 forward primers with a C-beta reverse primer. TCRdb called the multiplex PCR reads again in MiXCR, with one record for every CDR3 protein. Here the sample spans tens of thousands of distinct CDR3 sequences, about three quarters being singletons. The sequencing input was liver tumor tissue from sampling region 1. Subset reported: tumor region T1, superior pole. Every receptor here comes from a middle-aged man with primary liver carcinoma and hepatitis B virus infection.

A remark on this clonotype: The CDR3 does not end in the conserved phenylalanine or tryptophan, so this is likely a read error. The gene calls are TRBV7-3 and TRBJ2-1, with D maybe TRBD2 (5 bases). V lost 5 bases and J 5 bases, leaving 16 bases between the germline ends. This CDR3 has 15 residues. Germline lookup yields CDR1 SGHTA and CDR2 FQGTGA. CDR3 region: CASSLTAGVNNEQFL. The CDR3 bases are TGTGCCAGCAGCCTCACGGCCGGGGTTAACAATGAGCAGTTCTTA.

By share, this clonotype ranks as medium-sized. This chain uses TRBV10-3 with TRBJ1-4; 10 bases fit TRBD1. CDR3 length equals 15 residues. Germline CDR1 ENHRY, CDR2 SYGVKD. The junction had 4 bases not matched to a gene; V was cut back by 5 bases and J by 4 bases. The CDR3 sequence is CAISPGTGDNEKLFF. Here the CDR3 DNA reads TGTGCCATCAGTCCCGGGACAGGGGATAATGAAAAACTGTTTTTT.

This clonotype was counted a few times. The junction does not match germline at one end; this may be a read error. The rearrangement links TRBV11-2 to TRBJ2-1, with 12 bases lining up with TRBD2. The CDR3 covers 16 residues. CDR1 SGHAT and CDR2 FQNNGV come from the germline V gene. CDR3 sequence: CASSFGLAGIRLEDGF. DNA for the CDR3: TGTGCCAGCAGTTTCGGACTAGCGGGAATTCGCCTGGAAGATGGCTTC.

J is TRBJ2-1 and V is TRBV7-8, with 11 bases that match TRBD2. CDR3 size: 15 residues. In germline, CDR1 is SGHVS, CDR2 FQNEAQ. The chain's CDR3 is CVNSRPGLAADEQFF. The CDR3 DNA sequence: TGTGTCAACAGCAGACCGGGACTAGCGGCTGATGAGCAGTTCTTC.

This clonotype has only one observation. One end of the junction does not line up with germline, which may come from a read error. The CDR3 nucleotides read TGTGCCAGCAGCCCCCCGACTAGCGGTAGCACATATACACAGTATTTT. Translation gives CASSPPTSGSTYTQYF. V and J are TRBV11-2 and TRBJ2-3; 9 nucleotides line up with TRBD2. There are 16 residues in the CDR3. From germline, CDR1 is SGHAT and CDR2 FQNNGV.

Concerning this clonotype itself: The junction does not match germline at one end; this may be a read error. V usage is TRBV11-2 and J usage is TRBJ2-5; D possibly corresponds to TRBD1 (5 bases). This CDR3 has 17 amino acids. Germline assignment: CDR1 SGHAT and CDR2 FQNNGV. The CDR3 spells CASNLVSRGSRQETQYF. The CDR3 region has the DNA TGTGCCAGCAACTTAGTCAGTAGGGGCAGTCGGCAAGAGACTCAGTACTTC.

As regards this clonotype: Germline is not matched at one junction end, which may reflect a read error. This chain joins TRBV10-3 and TRBJ1-1; 7 positions agree with TRBD1. Germline V gene lookup returns CDR1 ENHRY and CDR2 SYGVKD. The CDR3 covers 16 residues. CDR3 sequence: CAISEREQGLNAEAFF. The CDR3 DNA reads TGTGCCATTAGTGAAAGGGAACAGGGGTTGAACGCTGAAGCTTTCTTT.

This clonotype came up once. A much larger clone sits a single nucleotide away, making a read error possible. The conserved final phenylalanine or tryptophan is absent from the CDR3, which likely points to a read error. The rearrangement links TRBV28 to TRBJ2-7, with 7 bases matching TRBD1. Germline CDR1 and CDR2: MDHEN and SYDVKM. The CDR3 extends over 14 amino acids. The ends lost 5 bases at V and 4 bases at J; junction bases unmatched: 8. In nucleotides, the CDR3 is TGTGCCAGCAGTGGGGAAGGGGGCGCGTACGAGCAGTACTTA. Protein: CASSGEGGAYEQYL.

Concerning this clonotype: This is likely a read error, given that the CDR3 carries no conserved phenylalanine or tryptophan at its end. V is TRBV28 and J is TRBJ2-7; D may be TRBD2 (7 bases). The CDR3 extends over 15 amino acids. Germline V gene data show CDR1 as MDHEN and CDR2 as SYDVKM. CDR3 nucleotide sequence: TGTGCCAACAGTCTAAGGGGGGGCTGGAGGGACGAGCAGTACTCC. The encoded protein is CANSLRGGWRDEQYS.

On this clonotype: A clone one base away is much larger, so this may be a read error. CDR3 sequence (DNA): TGTGACAGCAGCCCGGGACTAGCGGGAGCCCTGAGCGATGAGCAGTCCTTC. Amino acid sequence: CDSSPGLAGALSDEQSF. The chain links TRBV5-5 to TRBJ2-1; TRBD2 aligns across 14 bases. This CDR3 contains 17 residues. Germline V gene sequence: CDR1 SGHKS, CDR2 YYEKEE (reference sequence).